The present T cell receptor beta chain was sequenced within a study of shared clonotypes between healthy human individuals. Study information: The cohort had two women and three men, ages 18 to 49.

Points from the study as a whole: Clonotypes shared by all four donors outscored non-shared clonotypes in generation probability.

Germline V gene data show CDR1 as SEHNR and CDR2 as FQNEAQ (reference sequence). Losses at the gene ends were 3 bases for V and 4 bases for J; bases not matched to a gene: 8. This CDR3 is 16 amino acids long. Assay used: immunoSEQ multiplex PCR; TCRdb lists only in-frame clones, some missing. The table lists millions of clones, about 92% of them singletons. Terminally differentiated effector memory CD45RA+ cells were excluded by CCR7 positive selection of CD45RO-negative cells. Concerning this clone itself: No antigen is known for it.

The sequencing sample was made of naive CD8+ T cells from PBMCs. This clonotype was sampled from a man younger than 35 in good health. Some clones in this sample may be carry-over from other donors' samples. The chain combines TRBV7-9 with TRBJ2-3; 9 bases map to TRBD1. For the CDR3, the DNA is TGTGCCAGCAGCTTTACGGGGGACAGGGAGTCAGATACGCAGTATTTT. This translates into CASSFTGDRESDTQYF. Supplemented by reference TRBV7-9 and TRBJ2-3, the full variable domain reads DTGVSQNPRHKITKRGQNVTFRCDPISEHNRLYWYRQTLGQGPEFLTYFQNEAQLEKSRLLSDRFSAERPKGSFSTLEIQRTEQGDSAMYLCASSFTGDRESDTQYFGPGTRLTVL.